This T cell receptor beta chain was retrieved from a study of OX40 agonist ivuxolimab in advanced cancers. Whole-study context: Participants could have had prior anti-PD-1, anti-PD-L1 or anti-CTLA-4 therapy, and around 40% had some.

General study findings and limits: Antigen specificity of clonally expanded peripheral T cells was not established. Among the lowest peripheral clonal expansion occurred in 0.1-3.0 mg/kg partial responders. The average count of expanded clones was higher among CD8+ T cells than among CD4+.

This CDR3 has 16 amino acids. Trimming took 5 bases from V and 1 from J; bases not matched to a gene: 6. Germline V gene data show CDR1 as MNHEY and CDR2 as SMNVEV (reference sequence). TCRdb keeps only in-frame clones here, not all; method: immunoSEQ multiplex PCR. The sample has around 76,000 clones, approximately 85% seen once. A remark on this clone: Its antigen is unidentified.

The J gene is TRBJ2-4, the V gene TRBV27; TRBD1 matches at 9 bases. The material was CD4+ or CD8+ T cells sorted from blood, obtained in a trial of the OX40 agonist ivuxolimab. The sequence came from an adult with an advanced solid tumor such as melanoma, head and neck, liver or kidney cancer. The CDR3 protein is CASSQWTGAAKNIQYF. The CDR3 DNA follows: TGTGCCAGCAGTCAATGGACAGGGGCGGCCAAAAACATTCAGTACTTC.